This T cell receptor (beta chain) was found in a study of blood T cell repertoires in COVID-19 (dated by TCRdb to 2020 to 2021). Background for the entire study: Collaborator samples came from the United States, Italy and Spain and covered acute and convalescent phases of COVID-19. The material from the prospective study consisted of cDNA or gDNA derived from T cells, B-cell-depleted T cells, or PBMCs. The dataset comprised deeply sampled blood TCRbeta repertoires from subjects exposed to, actively infected with, or recovered from COVID-19. The repertoires were released in a freely available public database meant as a resource for research on the immune response to SARS-CoV-2. Samples were obtained from the ongoing ImmuneRACE study (first 160 participants) and from 950 to 1,500 subjects provided by 6 global collaborators. Sample metadata almost always included a de-identified subject ID, COVID-19 status, age in years and sex. Where available, HLA class I and class II types were obtained from metadata supplied by the sample provider rather than from assay-based typing. The research as a whole found: Clinical and demographic metadata were provided uncurated, with the amount varying by source and participant.

V is reduced by 4 bases and J by 9 bases, leaving a spacing of 12 bases between them. The CDR3 goes from the cysteine to the phenylalanine over 12 residues. Just CDR3 DNA is preserved here, 36 bases in frame from base 1. CDR1 and CDR2 were assigned from the germline V gene as MNHEY and SVGAGI. TCRbeta CDR3 regions were amplified from genomic DNA by means of the immunoSEQ Assay, a bias-controlled multiplex PCR. The source study handled its data this way. The number of nucleated cells in each sample was estimated from the amplification of reference gene primers within the assay. Sequence reads were collapsed and filtered to measure the absolute abundance of every unique TCRbeta CDR3 rearrangement. For each sample, productive Simpson clonality was calculated as the square root of Simpson's diversity index across productive rearrangements. TCRdb holds this immuneACCESS table with in-frame rearrangements only. Some clones are missing; in checked studies, unresolved V genes explain under half, and the rest has no known cause. The V and J calls and clone size come from that table; D and trimming were worked out from the DNA. This sample lists about 110,000 clones; more than 70% were detected once. The top ten clonotypes cover approximately 4% of the sample.

With respect to this clone: Its specific antigen is unknown. No per-base quality is available; no much larger clone lies one base away.

Whole blood was collected in K2EDTA tubes by collaborating institutions according to the institutions' own protocols. For TCRbeta analysis, collaborator samples were shipped as frozen whole blood, as isolated PBMCs, or as DNA extracted from either sample type. Recombination linked TRBV6-5 to TRBJ1-2; no confident D gene assignment can be made. This receptor was taken from a human donor in a cohort sampled during active COVID-19. The sequenced sample consisted of peripheral blood. The nucleotides are TGTGCCAGCAGTTTCGGACTAGGGAGCTACACCTTC. The encoded protein is CASSFGLGSYTF.